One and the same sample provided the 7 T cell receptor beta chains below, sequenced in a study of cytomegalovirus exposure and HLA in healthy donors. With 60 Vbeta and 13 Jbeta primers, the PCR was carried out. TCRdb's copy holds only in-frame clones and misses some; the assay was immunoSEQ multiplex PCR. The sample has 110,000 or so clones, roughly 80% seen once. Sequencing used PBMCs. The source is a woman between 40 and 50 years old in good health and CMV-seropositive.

CDR3 DNA sequence: TGTGCCAGCAGGTTAGCGGATACGCAGTATTTT. The encoded protein is CASRLADTQYF. This sequence joins TRBV28 and TRBJ2-3; weak D call: TRBD2 (5 bases). Germline V lookup: CDR1 MDHEN, CDR2 SYDVKM. This CDR3 is 11 amino acids long. V lost 6 bases and J 6 bases, leaving 7 bases between the germline ends.

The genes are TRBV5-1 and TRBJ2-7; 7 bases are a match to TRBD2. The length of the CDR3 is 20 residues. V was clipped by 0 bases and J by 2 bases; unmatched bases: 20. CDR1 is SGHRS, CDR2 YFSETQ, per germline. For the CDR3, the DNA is TGCGCCAGCAGCTTGGGACCTCTACCTATCGGCGGGAGTTCCCCCTACGAGCAGTACTTC. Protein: CASSLGPLPIGGSSPYEQYF.

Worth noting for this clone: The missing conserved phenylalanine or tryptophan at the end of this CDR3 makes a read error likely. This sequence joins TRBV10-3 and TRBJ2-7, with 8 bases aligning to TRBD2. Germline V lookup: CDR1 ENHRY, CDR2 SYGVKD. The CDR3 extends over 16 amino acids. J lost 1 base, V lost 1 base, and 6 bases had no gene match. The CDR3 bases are TGTGCCATCAGTGAGTTGGGGACTAGTAGGTCCTACGAGCAGTACCTC. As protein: CAISELGTSRSYEQYL.

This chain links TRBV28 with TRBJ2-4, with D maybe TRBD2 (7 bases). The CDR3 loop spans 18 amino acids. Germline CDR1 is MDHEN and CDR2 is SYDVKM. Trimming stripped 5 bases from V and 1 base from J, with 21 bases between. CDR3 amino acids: CASSPTSTGRGAKNIQYF. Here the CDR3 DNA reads TGTGCCAGCAGTCCAACGTCAACAGGGAGGGGGGCCAAAAACATTCAGTACTTC.

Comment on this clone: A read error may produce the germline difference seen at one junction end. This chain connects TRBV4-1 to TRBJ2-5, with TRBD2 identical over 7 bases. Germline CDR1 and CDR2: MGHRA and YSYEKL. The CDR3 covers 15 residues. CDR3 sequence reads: CPSSQAGTNQETQYF. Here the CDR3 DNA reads TGCCCCAGCAGCCAAGCCGGGACTAACCAAGAGACCCAGTACTTC.

CDR3 amino acids: CASSFSGNRNNEQFF. The CDR3 DNA is TGTGCCAGCAGCTTTAGCGGGAATCGCAACAATGAGCAGTTCTTC. The rearrangement uses TRBV11-3 and TRBJ2-1, with 8 bases matching TRBD2. The trim removed 3 bases at V and 5 bases at J, leaving 6 bases unmatched. This CDR3 is 15 amino acids long. Germline-derived CDR1 and CDR2 are SGHNT and YENEEA.

CDR3 protein: CASSKQGSNLLYGYTF. In DNA form, the CDR3 reads TGTGCCAGCAGCAAACAGGGATCAAACCTTCTATATGGCTACACCTTC. The rearrangement links TRBV27 to TRBJ1-2, with a tentative D call TRBD1 (6 bases). V lost 6 bases, J lost 5 bases, and 22 bases lay in between. This CDR3 has 16 amino acids. CDR1 MNHEY and CDR2 SMNVEV come from the germline V gene (reference sequence).